This TCR beta chain was sequenced during a study of blood T cells in healthy people across ages. The study's findings and limits: Researchers report that TCR beta diversity correlated strongly with naive T cell percentage.

Combining a sample-barcoded 5' primer with a J-beta primer mix, a second PCR ran for about 6 to 12 cycles. Researchers report that each sample yielded at least 3 million CDR3-containing paired-end reads. TCRdb re-analysed the 5' RACE reads in MiXCR, keeping a single row per CDR3 protein. The sample carries about 680,000 distinct CDR3 sequences, 49% recorded once. Turning to this clonotype: Its specificity is unknown.

Isolated PBMCs totaled at least 7 million in each sample. Sequencing was done on a sample of blood. The TCR originated in a woman in her sixties in good health.

The CDR3 here is CASSAPWGNQPQHF. The CDR3 DNA sequence: TGTGCCAGCAGTGCCCCATGGGGCAATCAGCCCCAGCATTTT. The chain links TRBV6-2 or TRBV6-3 to TRBJ1-5; D is unresolved. The CDR3 has 14 amino acids. Germline V gene sequence: CDR1 MNHEY, CDR2 SVGEGT. Trimming stripped 5 bases from V and 2 bases from J, with 10 bases between.